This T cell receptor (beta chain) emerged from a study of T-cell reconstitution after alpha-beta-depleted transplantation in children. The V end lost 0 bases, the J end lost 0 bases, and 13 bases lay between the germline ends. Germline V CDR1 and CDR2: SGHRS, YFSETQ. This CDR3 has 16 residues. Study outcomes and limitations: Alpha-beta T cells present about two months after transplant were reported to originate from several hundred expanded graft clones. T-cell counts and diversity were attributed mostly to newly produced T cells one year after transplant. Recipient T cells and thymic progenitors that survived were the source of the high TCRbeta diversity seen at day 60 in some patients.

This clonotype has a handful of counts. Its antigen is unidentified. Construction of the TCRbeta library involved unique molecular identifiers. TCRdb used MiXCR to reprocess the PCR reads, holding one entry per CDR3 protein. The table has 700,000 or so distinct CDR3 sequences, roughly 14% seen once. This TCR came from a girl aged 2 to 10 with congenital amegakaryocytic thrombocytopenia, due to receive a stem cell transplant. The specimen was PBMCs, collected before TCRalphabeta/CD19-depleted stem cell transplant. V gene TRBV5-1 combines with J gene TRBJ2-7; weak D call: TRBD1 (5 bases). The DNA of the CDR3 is TGCGCCAGCAGCTTGGTTGGGGCAGGTATCTCCTACGAGCAGTACTTC. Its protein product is CASSLVGAGISYEQYF.